This T cell receptor (beta chain) was captured in a study of blood T cell repertoires in COVID-19. Background on the study: Researchers got acute and convalescent COVID-19 samples from the United States, Italy and Spain.

This CDR3 comprises 14 residues. J gave up 4 bases and V 6 bases, and 6 bases lay outside the gene matches. The germline gives CDR1 LNHDA, CDR2 SQIVND (reference sequence). Clones were sequenced by immunoSEQ multiplex PCR, and TCRdb holds only the in-frame ones, with some missing. This sample yields a few hundred thousand clones, of which around 88% are seen a single time; around 13% belongs to the top ten. The source material was peripheral blood. The chain uses TRBV19 and TRBJ1-1; 9 positions agree with TRBD1. The clonotype comes from a woman between 50 and 59 years old with COVID-19, enrolled during active disease. Here the CDR3 reads CASSPWTGVTEAFF. CDR3 nucleotides: TGTGCCAGTAGCCCCTGGACAGGGGTCACTGAAGCTTTCTTT.